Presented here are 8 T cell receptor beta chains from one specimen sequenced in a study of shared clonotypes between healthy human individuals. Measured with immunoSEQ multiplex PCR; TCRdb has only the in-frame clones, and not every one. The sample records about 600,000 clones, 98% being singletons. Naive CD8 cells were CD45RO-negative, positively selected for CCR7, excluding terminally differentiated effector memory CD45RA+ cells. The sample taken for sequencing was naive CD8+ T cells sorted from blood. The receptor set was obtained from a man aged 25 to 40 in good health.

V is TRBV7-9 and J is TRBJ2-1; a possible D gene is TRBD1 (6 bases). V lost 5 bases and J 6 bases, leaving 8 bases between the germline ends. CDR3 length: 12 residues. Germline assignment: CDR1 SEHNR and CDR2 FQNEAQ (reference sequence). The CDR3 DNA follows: TGTGCCAGCAGCAAACAGGGCAATGAGCAGTTCTTC. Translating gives CASSKQGNEQFF.

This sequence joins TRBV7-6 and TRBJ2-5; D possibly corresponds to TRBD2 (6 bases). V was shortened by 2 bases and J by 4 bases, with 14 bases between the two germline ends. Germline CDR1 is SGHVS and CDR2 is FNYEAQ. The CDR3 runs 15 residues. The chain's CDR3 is CASSLRWGERETQYF. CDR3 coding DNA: TGTGCCAGCAGCTTACGGTGGGGGGAGCGAGAGACCCAGTACTTC.

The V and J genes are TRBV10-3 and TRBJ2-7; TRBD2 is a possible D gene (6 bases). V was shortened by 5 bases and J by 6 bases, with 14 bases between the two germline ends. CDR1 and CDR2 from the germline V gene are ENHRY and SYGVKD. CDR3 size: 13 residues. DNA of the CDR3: TGTGCCATCAGTAGACCGGGACTTGTCGAGCAGTACTTC. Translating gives CAISRPGLVEQYF.

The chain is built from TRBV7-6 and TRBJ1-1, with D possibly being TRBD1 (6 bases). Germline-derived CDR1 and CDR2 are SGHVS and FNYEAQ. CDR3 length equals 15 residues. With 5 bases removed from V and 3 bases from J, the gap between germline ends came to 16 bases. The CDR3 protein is CASSAYREGYTEAFF. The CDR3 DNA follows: TGTGCCAGCAGCGCCTACAGGGAGGGGTACACTGAAGCTTTCTTT.

The CDR3 here is CASSEGASQPQHF. The CDR3 nucleotides are TGTGCCAGCAGCGAGGGGGCCAGTCAGCCCCAGCATTTT. The rearrangement links TRBV9 to TRBJ1-5; 7 positions match TRBD1. V lost 3 bases, J lost 6 bases, and 3 bases stayed unmatched. CDR1 SGDLS and CDR2 YYNGEE come from the germline V gene. The CDR3 has 13 amino acids.

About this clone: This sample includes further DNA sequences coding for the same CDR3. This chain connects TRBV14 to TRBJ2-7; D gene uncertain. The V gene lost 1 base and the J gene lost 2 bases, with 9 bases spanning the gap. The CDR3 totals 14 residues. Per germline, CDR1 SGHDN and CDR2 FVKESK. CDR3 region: CASSQGTPPYEQYF. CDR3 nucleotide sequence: TGTGCCAGCAGCCAAGGGACGCCGCCCTACGAGCAGTACTTC.

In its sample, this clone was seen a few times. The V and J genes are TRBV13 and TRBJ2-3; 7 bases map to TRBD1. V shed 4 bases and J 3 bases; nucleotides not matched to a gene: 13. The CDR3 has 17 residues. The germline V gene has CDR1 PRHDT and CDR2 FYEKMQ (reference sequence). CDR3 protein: CASSSTGDVGETDTQYF. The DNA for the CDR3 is TGTGCCAGCAGCTCCACAGGGGACGTGGGAGAGACAGATACGCAGTATTTT.

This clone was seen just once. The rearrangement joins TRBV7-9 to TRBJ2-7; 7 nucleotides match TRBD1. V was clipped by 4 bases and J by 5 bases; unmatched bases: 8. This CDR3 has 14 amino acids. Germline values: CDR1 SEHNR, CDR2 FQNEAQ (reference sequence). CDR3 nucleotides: TGTGCCAGCAGCTCGGCAGGGGGTCAAAACGAGCAGTACTTC. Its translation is CASSSAGGQNEQYF.